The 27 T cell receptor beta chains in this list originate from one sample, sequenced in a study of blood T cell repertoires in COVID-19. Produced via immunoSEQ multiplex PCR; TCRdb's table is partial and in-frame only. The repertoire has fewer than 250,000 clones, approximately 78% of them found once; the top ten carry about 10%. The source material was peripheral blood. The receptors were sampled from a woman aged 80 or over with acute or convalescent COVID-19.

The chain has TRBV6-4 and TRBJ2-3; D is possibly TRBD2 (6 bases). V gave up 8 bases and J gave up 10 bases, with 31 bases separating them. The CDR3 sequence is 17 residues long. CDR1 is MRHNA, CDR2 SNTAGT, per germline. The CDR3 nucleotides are TGTGCCAGCTTCTCACCGGGCACAACGTGTGAAAGGAGGGCGCAGTATTTT. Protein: CASFSPGTTCERRAQYF.

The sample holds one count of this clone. CDR3 in amino acids: CASTVGGRQPQHF. For the CDR3, the DNA is TGTGCCAGCACTGTGGGGGGGCGTCAGCCCCAGCATTTT. This chain links TRBV6-5 with TRBJ1-5, with D maybe TRBD1 (6 bases). Germline V gene sequence: CDR1 MNHEY, CDR2 SVGAGI. The length of the CDR3 is 13 residues. The V end was cut by 7 bases, the J end by 6 bases, with 13 bases between.

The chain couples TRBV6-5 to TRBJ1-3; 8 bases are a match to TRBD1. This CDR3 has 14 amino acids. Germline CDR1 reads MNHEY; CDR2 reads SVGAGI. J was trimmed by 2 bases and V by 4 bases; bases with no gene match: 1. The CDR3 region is CASSSGQAGNTIYF. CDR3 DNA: TGTGCCAGCAGTTCGGGACAGGCTGGAAACACCATATATTTT.

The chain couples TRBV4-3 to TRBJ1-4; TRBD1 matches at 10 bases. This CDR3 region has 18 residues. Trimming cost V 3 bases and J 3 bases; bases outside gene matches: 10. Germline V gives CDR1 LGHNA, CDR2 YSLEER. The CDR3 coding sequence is TGCGCCAGCAGCCAGGGACAGGGGAGGGGAGCGTCTAATGAAAAACTGTTTTTT. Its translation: CASSQGQGRGASNEKLFF.

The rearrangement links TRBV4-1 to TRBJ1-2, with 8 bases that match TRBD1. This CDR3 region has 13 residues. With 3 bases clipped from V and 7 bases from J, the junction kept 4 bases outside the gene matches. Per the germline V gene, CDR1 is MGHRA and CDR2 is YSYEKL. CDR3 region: CASSQTGEVGYTF. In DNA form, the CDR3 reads TGCGCCAGCAGCCAGACAGGGGAGGTTGGCTACACCTTC.

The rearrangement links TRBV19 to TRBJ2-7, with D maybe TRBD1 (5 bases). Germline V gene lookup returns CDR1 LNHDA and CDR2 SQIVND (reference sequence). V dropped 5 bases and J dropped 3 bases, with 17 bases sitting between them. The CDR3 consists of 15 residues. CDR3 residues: CASSLGVQGNYEQYF. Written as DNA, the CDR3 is TGTGCCAGTAGTCTTGGCGTCCAGGGCAACTACGAGCAGTACTTC.

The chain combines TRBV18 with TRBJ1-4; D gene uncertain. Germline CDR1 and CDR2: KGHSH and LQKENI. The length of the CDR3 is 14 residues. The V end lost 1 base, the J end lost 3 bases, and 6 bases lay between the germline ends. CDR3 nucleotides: TGTGCCAGCTCACCACGGGCCGCTAATGAAAAACTGTTTTTT. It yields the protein CASSPRAANEKLFF.

The CDR3 nucleotides read TGTGCCAGCAGCACGACAGGGGGCAGCAATCAGCCCCAGCATTTT. Amino acids: CASSTTGGSNQPQHF. V usage is TRBV7-2 and J usage is TRBJ1-5; 10 bases match TRBD1. The germline V gene has CDR1 SGHTA and CDR2 FQGNSA. The V and J ends lost 5 bases and 1 base, in that order; junction bases with no gene match: 2. This CDR3 spans 15 amino acids.

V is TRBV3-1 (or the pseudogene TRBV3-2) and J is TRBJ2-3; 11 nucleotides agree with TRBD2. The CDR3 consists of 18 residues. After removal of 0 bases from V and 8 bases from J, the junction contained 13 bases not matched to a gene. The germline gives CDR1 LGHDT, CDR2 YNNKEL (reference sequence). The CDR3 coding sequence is TGTGCCAGCAGCCAAGACTTGGGACTAGCGGCCTCTGCGGGTACGCAGTATTTT. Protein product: CASSQDLGLAASAGTQYF.

This chain's CDR3 is CASSDGRGSDTQYF. The DNA of the CDR3 is TGTGCCAGCAGTGACGGGAGGGGGTCAGATACGCAGTATTTT. The V gene is TRBV2, the J gene TRBJ2-3, with TRBD2 identical over 8 bases. V was pared by 3 bases and J by 4 bases, with 3 bases of the junction left unmatched. CDR1 is SNHLY and CDR2 is FYNNEI in the germline V gene. The CDR3 length is 14 residues.

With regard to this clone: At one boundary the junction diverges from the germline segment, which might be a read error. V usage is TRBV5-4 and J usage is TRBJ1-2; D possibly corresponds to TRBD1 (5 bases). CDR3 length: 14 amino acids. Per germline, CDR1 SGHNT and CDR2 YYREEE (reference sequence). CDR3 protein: CARSLGGGLAGYTF. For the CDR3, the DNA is TGTGCCCGCAGCTTGGGGGGGGGATTAGCTGGCTACACCTTC.

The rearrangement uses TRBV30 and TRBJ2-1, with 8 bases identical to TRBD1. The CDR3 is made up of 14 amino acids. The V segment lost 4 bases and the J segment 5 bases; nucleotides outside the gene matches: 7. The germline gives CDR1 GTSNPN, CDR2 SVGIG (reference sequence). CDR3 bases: TGTGCCTGGACGCCGGACAGGGTCAACAATGAGCAGTTCTTC. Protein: CAWTPDRVNNEQFF.

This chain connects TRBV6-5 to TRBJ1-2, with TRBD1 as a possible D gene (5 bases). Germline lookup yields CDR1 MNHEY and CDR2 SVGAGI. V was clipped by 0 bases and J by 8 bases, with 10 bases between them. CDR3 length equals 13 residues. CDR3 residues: CASSYSTGDGYTF. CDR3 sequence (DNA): TGTGCCAGCAGTTACTCGACGGGGGACGGCTACACCTTC.

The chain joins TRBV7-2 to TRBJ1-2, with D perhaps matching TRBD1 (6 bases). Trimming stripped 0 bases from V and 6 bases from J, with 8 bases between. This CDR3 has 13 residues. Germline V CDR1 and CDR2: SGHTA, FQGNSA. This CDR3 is CASSLAGANGYTF. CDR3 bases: TGTGCCAGCAGCTTAGCGGGGGCCAATGGCTACACCTTC.

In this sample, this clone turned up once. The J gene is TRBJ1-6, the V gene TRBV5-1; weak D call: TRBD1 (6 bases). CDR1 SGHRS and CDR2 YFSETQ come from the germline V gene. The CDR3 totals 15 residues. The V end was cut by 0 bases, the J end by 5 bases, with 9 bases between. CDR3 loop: CASSLAGVNNSPLHF. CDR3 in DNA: TGCGCCAGCAGCTTGGCAGGGGTCAATAATTCACCCCTCCACTTT.

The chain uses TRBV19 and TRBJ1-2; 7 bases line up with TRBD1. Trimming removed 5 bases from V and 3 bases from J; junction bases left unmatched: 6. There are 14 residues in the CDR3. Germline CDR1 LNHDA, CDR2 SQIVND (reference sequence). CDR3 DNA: TGTGCCAGTAGTGTACAGGGGACGGACTATGGCTACACCTTC. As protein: CASSVQGTDYGYTF.

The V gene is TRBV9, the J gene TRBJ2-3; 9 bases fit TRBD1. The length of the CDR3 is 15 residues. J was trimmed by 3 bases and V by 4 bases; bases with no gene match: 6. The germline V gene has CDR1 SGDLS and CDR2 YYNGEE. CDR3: CASSLWDRETDTQYF. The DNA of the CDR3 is TGTGCCAGCAGCCTATGGGACAGGGAGACAGATACGCAGTATTTT. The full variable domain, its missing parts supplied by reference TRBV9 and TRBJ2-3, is DSGVTQTPKHLITATGQRVTLRCSPRSGDLSVYWYQQSLDQGLQFLIQYYNGEERAKGNILERFSAQQFPDLHSELNLSSLELGDSALYFCASSLWDRETDTQYFGPGTRLTVL.

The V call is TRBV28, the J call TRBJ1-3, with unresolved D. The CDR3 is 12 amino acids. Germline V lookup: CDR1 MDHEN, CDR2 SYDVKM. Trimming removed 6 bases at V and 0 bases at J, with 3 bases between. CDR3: CASSRSGNTIYF. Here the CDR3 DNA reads TGTGCCAGCAGCCGCTCTGGAAACACCATATATTTT. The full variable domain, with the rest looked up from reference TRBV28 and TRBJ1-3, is DVKVTQSSRYLVKRTGEKVFLECVQDMDHENMFWYRQDPGLGLRLIYFSYDVKMKEKGDIPEGYSVSREKKERFSLILESASTNQTSMYLCASSRSGNTIYFGEGSWLTVV.

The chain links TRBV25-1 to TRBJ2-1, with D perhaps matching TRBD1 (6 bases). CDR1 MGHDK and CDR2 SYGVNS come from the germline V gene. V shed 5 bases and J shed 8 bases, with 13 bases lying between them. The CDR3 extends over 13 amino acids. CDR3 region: CASSNKQGHEQFF. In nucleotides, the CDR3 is TGTGCCAGCAGTAACAAACAGGGACATGAGCAGTTCTTC. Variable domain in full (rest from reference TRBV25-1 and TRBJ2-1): EADIYQTPRYLVIGTGKKITLECSQTMGHDKMYWYQQDPGMELHLIHYSYGVNSTEKGDLSSESTVSRIRTEHFPLTLESARPSHTSQYLCASSNKQGHEQFFGPGTRLTVL.

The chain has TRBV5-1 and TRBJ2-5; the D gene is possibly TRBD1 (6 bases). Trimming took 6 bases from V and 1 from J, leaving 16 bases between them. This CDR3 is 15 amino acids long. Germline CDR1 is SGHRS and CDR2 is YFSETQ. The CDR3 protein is CASIPSGQIQETQYF. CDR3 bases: TGCGCCAGCATCCCCAGCGGACAGATCCAAGAGACCCAGTACTTC.

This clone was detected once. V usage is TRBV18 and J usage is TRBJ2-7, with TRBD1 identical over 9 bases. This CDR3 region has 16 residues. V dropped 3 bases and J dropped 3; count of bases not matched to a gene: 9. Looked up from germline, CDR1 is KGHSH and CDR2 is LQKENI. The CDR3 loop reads CASSPTVGTGNYEQYF. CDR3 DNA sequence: TGTGCCAGCTCACCTACCGTCGGGACAGGGAACTACGAGCAGTACTTC.

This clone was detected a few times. CDR3 amino acids: CSVELGGNTEAFF. CDR3 coding DNA: TGCAGCGTTGAGTTGGGGGGGAACACTGAAGCTTTCTTT. The genes are TRBV29-1 and TRBJ1-1; TRBD1 is a possible D gene (5 bases). CDR3 length: 13 amino acids. Trimming removed 3 bases at V and 1 base at J, with 9 bases between. The germline V gene has CDR1 SQVTM and CDR2 ANQGSEA.

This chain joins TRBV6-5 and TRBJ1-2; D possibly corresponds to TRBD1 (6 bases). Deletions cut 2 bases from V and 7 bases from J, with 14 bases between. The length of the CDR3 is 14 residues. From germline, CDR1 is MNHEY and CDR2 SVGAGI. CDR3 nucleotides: TGTGCCAGCAGTTACGGTCAGGGGCTTAGTGGCTACACCTTC. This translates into CASSYGQGLSGYTF.

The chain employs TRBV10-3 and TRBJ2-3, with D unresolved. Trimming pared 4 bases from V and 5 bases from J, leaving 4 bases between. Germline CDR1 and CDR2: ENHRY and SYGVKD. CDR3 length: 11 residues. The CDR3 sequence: CAISAIDTQYF. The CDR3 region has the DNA TGTGCCATCAGTGCTATAGATACGCAGTATTTT.

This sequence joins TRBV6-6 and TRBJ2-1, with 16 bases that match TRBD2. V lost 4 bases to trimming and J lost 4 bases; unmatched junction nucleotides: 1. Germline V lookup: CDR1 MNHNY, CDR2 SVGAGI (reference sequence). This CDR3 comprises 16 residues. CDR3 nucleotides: TGTGCCAGCAGTTGGGGACTAGCGGGAGGGTACAATGAGCAGTTCTTC. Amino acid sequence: CASSWGLAGGYNEQFF.

This CDR3 reads CASSQGGRWPEAFF. CDR3 DNA: TGTGCCAGCAGCCAGGGGGGAAGGTGGCCTGAAGCTTTCTTT. The rearrangement links TRBV3-1 (or the pseudogene TRBV3-2) to TRBJ1-1; tentative D call: TRBD1 (5 bases). Between the trimmed V and J ends, which lost 3 bases and 6 bases, there was a span of 14 bases. Germline lookup yields CDR1 LGHDT and CDR2 YNNKEL (reference sequence). The CDR3 covers 14 residues.

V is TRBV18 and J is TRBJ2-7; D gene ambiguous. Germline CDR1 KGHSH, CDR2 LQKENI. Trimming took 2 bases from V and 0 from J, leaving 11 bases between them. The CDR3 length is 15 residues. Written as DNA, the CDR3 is TGTGCCAGCTCACCATCGCCGGGTAACTCCTACGAGCAGTACTTC. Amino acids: CASSPSPGNSYEQYF.